The sequence of this T cell receptor (beta chain) was determined in a study of T cell responses to AZD1222 COVID-19 vaccine. Sequencing was performed with immunoSEQ multiplex PCR; in TCRdb, only in-frame clones are kept and a portion is missing. The repertoire consists of roughly 93,000 clones, with about 90% occurring once and the leading ten covering roughly 2.8%. This clone was found once. Antigen specificity is unknown. General study points: Most donors were white British and more were female, and clonal diversity was possibly underestimated. There were repertoire samples only from the period after the peak T cell response. Baseline seropositives among AZD1222 recipients totaled only five to seven.

Per the germline V gene, CDR1 is SGHNT and CDR2 is YENEEA. V dropped 1 base and J dropped 8 bases, with 9 bases sitting between them. The CDR3 is 13 residues long. The TCR sequence derives from an adult in good health. The chain uses TRBV11-3 and TRBJ2-1; no firm D call. This sample comprised peripheral blood, obtained on day 0 of MenACWY control vaccination. CDR3 DNA: TGTGCCAGCAGCTTAGTTAACTCCGATGAGCAGTTCTTC. It translates to CASSLVNSDEQFF. Full variable domain (missing parts from reference TRBV11-3 and TRBJ2-1): EAGVVQSPRYKIIEKKQPVAFWCNPISGHNTLYWYLQNLGQGPELLIRYENEEAVDDSQLPKDRFSAERLKGVDSTLKIQPAELGDSAVYLCASSLVNSDEQFFGPGTRLTVL.